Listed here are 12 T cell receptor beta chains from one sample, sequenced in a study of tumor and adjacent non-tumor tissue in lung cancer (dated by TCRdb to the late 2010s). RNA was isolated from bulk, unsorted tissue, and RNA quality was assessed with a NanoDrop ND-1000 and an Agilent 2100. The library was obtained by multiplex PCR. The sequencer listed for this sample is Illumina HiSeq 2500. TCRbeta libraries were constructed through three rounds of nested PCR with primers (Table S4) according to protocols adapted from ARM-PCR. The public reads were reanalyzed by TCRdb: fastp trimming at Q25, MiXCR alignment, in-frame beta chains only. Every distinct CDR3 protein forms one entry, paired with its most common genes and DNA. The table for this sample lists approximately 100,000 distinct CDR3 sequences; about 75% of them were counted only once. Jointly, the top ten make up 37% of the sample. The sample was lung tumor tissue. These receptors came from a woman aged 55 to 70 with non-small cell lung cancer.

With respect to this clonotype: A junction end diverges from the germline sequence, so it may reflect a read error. The CDR3 region is CASTSPAGVAYNEQFF. The CDR3 DNA reads TGTGCTAGCACTTCCCCAGCGGGGGTTGCCTACAATGAGCAGTTCTTC. V is TRBV6-5 and J is TRBJ2-1, with 8 bases identical to TRBD2. The CDR3 sequence is 16 residues long. CDR1 and CDR2 from the germline V gene are MNHEY and SVGAGI.

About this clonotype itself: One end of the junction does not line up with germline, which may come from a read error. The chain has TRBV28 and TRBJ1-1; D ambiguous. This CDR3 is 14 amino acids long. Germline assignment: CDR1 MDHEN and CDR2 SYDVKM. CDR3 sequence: CTSSFETGLTEAFF. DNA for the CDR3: TGTACCAGCAGTTTCGAGACTGGGTTAACTGAAGCTTTCTTT.

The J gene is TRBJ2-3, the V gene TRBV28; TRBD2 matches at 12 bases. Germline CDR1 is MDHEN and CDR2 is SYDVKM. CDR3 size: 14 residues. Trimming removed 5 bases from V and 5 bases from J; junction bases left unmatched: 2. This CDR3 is CASSLAGGQDTQYF. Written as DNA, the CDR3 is TGTGCCAGCAGTCTAGCGGGAGGGCAAGATACGCAGTATTTT.

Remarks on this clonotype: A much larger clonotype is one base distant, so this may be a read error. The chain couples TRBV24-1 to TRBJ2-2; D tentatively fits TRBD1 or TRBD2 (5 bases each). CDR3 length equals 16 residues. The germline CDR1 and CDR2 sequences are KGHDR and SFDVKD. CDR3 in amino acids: CATSNQTLFGTGELLF. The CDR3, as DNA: TGTGCCACCAGTAACCAAACACTCTTCGGGACCGGGGAGCTGTTATTT.

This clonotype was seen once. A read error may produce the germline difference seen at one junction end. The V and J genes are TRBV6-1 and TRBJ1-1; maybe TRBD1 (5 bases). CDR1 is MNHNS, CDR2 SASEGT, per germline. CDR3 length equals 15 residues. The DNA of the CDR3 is TGTGACAGCAGTCTGACAGCCCGAGCGAACACTGAAACTTTCTTT. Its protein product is CDSSLTARANTETFF.

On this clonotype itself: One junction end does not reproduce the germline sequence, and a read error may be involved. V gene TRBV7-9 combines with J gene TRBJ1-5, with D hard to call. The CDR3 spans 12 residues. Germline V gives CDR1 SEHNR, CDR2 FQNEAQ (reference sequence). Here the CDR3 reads CANSHGNQPQHF. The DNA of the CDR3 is TGTGCCAACAGCCACGGCAATCAGCCCCAGCATTTT.

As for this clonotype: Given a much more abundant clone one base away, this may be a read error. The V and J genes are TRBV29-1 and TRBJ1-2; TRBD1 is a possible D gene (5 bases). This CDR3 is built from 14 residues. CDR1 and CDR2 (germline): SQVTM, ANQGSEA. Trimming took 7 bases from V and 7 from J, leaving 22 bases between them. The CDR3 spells CSAPEKWQGGGYTF. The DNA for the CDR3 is TGCAGCGCCCCCGAAAAGTGGCAGGGAGGTGGCTACACCTTC.

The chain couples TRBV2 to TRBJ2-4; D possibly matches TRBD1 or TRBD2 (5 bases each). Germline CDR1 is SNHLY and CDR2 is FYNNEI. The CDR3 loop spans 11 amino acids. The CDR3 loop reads CATYRRNIQYF. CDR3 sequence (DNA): TGTGCTACCTACAGGAGGAACATTCAGTACTTC. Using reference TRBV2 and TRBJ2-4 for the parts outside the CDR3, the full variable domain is EPEVTQTPSHQVTQMGQEVILRCVPISNHLYFYWYRQILGQKVEFLVSFYNNEISEKSEIFDDQFSVERPDGSNFTLKIRSTKLEDSAMYFCATYRRNIQYFGAGTRLSVL.

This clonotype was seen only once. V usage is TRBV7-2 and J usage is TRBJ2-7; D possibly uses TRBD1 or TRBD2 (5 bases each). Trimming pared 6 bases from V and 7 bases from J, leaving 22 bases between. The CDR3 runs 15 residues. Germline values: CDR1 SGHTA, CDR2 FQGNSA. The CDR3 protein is CASSPTRDAVWEQYF. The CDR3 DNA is TGTGCCAGCAGTCCCACCCGGGACGCCGTGTGGGAGCAGTACTTC.

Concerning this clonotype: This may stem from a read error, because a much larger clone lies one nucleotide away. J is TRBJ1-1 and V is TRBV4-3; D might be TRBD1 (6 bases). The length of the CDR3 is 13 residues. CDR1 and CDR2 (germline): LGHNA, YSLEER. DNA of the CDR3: TGCACCAGCAGCCCCACCATCAGGGGTGAAGCTTTCTTT. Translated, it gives CTSSPTIRGEAFF.

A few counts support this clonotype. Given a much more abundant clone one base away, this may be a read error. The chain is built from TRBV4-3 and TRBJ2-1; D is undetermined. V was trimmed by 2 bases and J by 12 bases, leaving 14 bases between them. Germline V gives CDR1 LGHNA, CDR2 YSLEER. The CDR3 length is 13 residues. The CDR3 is CASSQIGPDAQFF. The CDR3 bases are TGCGCCAGCAGCCAAATAGGGCCTGATGCGCAGTTCTTC.

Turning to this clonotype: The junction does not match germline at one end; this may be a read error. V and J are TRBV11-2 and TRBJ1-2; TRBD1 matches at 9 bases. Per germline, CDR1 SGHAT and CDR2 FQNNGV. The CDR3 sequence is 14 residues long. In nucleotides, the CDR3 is TGTGCCGGCAGCGTGGACAGGGGCTACTATGGTTACACTTTC. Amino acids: CAGSVDRGYYGYTF.